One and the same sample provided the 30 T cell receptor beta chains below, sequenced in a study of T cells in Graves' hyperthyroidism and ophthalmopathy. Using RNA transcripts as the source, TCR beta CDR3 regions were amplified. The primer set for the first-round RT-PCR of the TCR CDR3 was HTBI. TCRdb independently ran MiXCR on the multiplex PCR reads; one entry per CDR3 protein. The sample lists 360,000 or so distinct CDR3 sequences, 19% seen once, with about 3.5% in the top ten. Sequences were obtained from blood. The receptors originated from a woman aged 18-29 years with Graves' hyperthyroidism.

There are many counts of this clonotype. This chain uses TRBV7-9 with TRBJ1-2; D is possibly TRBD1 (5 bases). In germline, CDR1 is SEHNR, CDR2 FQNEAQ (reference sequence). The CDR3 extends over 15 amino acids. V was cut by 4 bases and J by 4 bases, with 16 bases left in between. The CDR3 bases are TGTGCCAGCAGCTCCGACCTACAGGCGGCCTATGGCTACACCTTC. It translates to CASSSDLQAAYGYTF.

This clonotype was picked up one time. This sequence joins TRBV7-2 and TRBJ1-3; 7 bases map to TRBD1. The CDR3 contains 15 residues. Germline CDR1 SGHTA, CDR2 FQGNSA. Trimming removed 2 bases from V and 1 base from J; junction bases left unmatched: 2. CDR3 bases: TGTGCCAGCAGCTTAACGACAGGGTCTGGAAACACCATATATTTT. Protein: CASSLTTGSGNTIYF.

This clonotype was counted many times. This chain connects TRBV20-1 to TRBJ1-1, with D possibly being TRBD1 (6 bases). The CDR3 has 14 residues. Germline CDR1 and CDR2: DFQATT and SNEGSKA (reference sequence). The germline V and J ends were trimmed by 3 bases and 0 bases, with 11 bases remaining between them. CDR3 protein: CSARAGDMNTEAFF. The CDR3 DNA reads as TGCAGTGCTAGGGCAGGGGATATGAACACTGAAGCTTTCTTT.

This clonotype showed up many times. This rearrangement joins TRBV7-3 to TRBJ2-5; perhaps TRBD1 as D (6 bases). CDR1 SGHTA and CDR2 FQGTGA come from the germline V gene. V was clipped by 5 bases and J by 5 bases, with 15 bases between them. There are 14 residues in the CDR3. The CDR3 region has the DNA TGTGCCAGCAGCCCCTCAGGGGCTAGGGAGACCCAGTACTTC. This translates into CASSPSGARETQYF.

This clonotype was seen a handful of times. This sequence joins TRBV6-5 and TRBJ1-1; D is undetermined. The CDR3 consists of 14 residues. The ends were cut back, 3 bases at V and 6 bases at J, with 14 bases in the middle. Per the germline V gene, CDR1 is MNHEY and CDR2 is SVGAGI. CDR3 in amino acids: CASSYNSGSAEAFF. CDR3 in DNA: TGTGCCAGCAGTTATAACTCGGGATCCGCTGAAGCTTTCTTT.

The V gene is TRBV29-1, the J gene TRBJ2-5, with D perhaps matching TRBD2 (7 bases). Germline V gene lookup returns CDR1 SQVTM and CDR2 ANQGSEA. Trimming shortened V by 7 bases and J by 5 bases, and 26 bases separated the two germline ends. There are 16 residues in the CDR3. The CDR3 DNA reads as TGCAGCGCCCAGGGTCTGACGGGGGGCTCTCGGGAGACCCAGTACTTC. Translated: CSAQGLTGGSRETQYF.

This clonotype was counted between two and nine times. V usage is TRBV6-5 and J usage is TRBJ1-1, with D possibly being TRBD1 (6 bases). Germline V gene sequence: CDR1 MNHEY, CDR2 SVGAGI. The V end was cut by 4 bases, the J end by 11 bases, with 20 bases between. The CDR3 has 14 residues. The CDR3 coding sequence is TGTGCCAGCAGTTCAAAACTAAGCAGGGGTGATGCTTTCTTT. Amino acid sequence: CASSSKLSRGDAFF.

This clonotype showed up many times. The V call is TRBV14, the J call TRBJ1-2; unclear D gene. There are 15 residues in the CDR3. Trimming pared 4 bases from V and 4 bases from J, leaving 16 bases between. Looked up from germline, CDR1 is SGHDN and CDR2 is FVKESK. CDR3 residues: CASSPGPVGGYGYTF. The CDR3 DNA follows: TGTGCCAGCAGCCCCGGCCCGGTGGGTGGCTATGGCTACACCTTC.

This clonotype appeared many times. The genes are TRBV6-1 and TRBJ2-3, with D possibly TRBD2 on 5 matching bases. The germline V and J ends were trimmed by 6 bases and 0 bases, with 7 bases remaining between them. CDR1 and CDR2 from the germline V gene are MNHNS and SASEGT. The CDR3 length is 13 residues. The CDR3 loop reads CASSDYSTDTQYF. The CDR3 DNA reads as TGTGCCAGCAGCGACTATAGCACAGATACGCAGTATTTT.

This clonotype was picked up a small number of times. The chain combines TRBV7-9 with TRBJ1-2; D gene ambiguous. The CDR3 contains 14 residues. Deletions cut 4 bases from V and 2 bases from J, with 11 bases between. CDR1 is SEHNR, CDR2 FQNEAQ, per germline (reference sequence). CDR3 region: CASSSNLENYGYTF. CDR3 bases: TGTGCCAGCAGCTCGAATTTAGAAAACTATGGCTACACCTTC.

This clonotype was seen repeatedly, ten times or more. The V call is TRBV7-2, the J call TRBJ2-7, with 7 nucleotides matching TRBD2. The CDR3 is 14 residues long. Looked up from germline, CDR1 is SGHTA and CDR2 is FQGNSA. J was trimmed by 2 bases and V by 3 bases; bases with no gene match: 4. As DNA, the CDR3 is TGTGCCAGCAGCTTCCGGGACTACGCCTACGAGCAGTACTTC. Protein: CASSFRDYAYEQYF.

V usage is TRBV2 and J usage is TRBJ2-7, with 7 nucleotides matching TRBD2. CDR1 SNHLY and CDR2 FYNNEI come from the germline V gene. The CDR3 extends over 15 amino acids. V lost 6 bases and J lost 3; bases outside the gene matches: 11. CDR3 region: CASRPGEGAFYEQYF. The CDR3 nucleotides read TGTGCCAGCAGACCGGGGGAGGGCGCGTTCTACGAGCAGTACTTC.

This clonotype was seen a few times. CDR3 amino acids: CATSDRDHEQYF. The CDR3 nucleotides read TGTGCCACCTCCGACAGGGACCACGAGCAGTACTTC. The V and J genes are TRBV6-1 and TRBJ2-7, with TRBD1 identical over 7 bases. V lost 10 bases to trimming and J lost 5 bases; unmatched junction nucleotides: 8. Germline lookup yields CDR1 MNHNS and CDR2 SASEGT. This CDR3 region has 12 residues.

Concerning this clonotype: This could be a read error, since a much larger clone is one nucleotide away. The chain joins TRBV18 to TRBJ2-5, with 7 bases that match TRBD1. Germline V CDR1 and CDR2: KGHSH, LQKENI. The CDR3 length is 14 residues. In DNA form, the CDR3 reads TGTGCCAGCCAACAAGACAGGGCTCAAGATACCCAGTACTTC. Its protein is CASQQDRAQDTQYF.

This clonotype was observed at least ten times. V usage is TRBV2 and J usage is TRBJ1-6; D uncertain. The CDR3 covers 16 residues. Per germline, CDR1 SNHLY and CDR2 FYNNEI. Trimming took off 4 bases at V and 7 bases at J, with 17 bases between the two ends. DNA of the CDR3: TGTGCCAGCAGTGCCCGTTCCGGGTTTAACAATTCACCCCTCCACTTT. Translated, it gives CASSARSGFNNSPLHF.

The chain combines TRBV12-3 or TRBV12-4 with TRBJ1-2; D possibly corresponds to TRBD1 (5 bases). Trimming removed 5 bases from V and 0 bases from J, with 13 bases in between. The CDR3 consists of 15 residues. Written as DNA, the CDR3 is TGTGCCAGCAGTCGGGGGACCGCTCCTAACTATGGCTACACCTTC. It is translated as CASSRGTAPNYGYTF.

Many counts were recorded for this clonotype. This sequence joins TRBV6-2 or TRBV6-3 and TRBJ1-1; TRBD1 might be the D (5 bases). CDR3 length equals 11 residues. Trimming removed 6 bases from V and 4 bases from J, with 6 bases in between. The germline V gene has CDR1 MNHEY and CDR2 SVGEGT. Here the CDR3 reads CASSQGTEAFF. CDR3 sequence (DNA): TGTGCCAGCAGCCAGGGCACTGAAGCTTTCTTT.

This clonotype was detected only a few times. In DNA, the CDR3 is TGTGCCAGCAGTTTTTCGGCAGGGGGAGATAGCAATCAGCCCCAGCATTTT. This codes for CASSFSAGGDSNQPQHF. The chain links TRBV12-3 or TRBV12-4 to TRBJ1-5; the match to TRBD1 covers 7 bases. The CDR3 contains 17 residues. The V gene end was trimmed by 3 bases and the J gene end by 0 bases; junction bases not matched to a gene: 8.

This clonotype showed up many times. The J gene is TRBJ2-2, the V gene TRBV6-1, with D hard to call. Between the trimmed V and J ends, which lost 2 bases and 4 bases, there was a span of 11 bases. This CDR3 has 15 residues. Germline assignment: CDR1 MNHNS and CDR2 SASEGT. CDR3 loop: CASSEPGSVTGELFF. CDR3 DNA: TGTGCCAGCAGTGAACCGGGTTCCGTCACCGGGGAGCTGTTTTTT.

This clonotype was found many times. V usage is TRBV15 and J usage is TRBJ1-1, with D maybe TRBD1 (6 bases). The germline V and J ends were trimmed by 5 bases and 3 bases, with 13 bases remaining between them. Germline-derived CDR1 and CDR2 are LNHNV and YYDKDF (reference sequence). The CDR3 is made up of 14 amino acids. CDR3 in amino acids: CATSLYRQDTEAFF. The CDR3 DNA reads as TGTGCCACCAGCCTGTACAGACAGGACACTGAAGCTTTCTTT. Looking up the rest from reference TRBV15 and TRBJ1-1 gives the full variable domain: DAMVIQNPRYQVTQFGKPVTLSCSQTLNHNVMYWYQQKSSQAPKLLFHYYDKDFNNEADTPDNFQSRRPNTSFCFLDIRSPGLGDTAMYLCATSLYRQDTEAFFGQGTRLTVV.

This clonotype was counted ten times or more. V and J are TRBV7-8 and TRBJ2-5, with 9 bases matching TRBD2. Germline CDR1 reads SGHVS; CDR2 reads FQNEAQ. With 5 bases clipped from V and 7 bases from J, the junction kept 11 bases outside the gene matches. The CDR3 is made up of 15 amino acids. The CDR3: CASSPLAGEIGTQYF. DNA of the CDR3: TGTGCCAGCAGCCCATTAGCGGGGGAGATTGGGACCCAGTACTTC.

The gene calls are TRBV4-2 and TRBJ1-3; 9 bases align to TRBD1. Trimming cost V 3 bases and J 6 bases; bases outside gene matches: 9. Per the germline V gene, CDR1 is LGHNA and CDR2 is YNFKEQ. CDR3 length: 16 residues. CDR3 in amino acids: CASSQEPGQGKNTIYF. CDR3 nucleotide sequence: TGTGCCAGCAGCCAGGAGCCGGGACAGGGAAAAAACACCATATATTTT.

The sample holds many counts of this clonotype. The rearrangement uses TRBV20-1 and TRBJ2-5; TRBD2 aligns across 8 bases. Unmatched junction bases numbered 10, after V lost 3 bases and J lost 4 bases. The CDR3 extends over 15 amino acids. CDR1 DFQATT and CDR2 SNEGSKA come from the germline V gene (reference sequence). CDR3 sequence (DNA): TGCAGTGCTAGTCTCCCAGCGGGGGTGGGAGAGACCCAGTACTTC. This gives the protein CSASLPAGVGETQYF.

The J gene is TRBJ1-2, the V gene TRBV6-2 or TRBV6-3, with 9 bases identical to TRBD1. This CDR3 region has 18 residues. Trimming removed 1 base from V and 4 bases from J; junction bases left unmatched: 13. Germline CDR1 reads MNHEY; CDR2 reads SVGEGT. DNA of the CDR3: TGTGCCAGCAGTTACTACGGGACAGGGCCGGACAACTTCTATGGCTACACCTTC. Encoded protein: CASSYYGTGPDNFYGYTF.

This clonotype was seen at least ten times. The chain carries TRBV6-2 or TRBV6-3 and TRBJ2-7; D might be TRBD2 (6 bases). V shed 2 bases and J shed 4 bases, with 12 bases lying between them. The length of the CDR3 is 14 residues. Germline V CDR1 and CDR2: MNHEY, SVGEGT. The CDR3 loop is CASSYPMGGYEQYF. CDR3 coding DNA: TGTGCCAGCAGTTACCCGATGGGGGGTTACGAGCAGTACTTC.

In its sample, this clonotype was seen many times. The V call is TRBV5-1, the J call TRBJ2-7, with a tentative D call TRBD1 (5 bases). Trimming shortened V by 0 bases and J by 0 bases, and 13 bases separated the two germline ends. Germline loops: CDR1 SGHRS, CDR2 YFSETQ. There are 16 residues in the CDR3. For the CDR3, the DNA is TGCGCCAGCAGCTTGGCATCCACAGGTGCCTCCTACGAGCAGTACTTC. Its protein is CASSLASTGASYEQYF. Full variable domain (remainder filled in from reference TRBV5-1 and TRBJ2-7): KAGVTQTPRYLIKTRGQQVTLSCSPISGHRSVSWYQQTPGQGLQFLFEYFSETQRNKGNFPGRFSGRQFSNSRSEMNVSTLELGDSALYLCASSLASTGASYEQYFGPGTRLTVT.

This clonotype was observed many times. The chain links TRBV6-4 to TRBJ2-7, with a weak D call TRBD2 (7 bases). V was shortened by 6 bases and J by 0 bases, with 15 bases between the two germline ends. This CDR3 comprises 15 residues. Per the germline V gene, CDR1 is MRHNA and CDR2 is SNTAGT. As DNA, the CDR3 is TGTGCCAGCAGAAGAGCTGGGGGGGCCTCCTACGAGCAGTACTTC. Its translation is CASRRAGGASYEQYF.

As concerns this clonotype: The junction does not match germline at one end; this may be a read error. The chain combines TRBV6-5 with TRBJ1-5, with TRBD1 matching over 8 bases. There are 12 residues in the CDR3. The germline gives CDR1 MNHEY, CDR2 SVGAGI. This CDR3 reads CASSLTGQGGDF. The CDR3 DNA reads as TGTGCCAGCAGCCTCACCGGACAGGGAGGGGATTTT.

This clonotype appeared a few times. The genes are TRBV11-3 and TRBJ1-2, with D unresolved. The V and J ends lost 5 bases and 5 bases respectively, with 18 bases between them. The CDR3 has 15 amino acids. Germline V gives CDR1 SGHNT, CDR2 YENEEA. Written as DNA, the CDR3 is TGTGCCAGCAGCCGACCGGCGGCGAGGAGTTATGGCTACACCTTC. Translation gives CASSRPAARSYGYTF.

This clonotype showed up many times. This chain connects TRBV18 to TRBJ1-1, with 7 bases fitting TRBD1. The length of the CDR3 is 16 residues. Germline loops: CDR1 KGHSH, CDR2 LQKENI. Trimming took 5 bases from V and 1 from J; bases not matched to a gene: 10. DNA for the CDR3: TGTGCCAGCTCAATAGGCTCGTGGACAGGGAACACTGAAGCTTTCTTT. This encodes CASSIGSWTGNTEAFF. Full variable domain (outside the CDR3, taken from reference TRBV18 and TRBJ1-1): NAGVMQNPRHLVRRRGQEARLRCSPMKGHSHVYWYRQLPEEGLKFMVYLQKENIIDESGMPKERFSAEFPKEGPSILRIQQVVRGDSAAYFCASSIGSWTGNTEAFFGQGTRLTVV.